The clone carrying this T cell receptor beta chain was counted once. What it binds is unknown. This sample was included in a study of cytomegalovirus exposure and HLA in healthy donors. Study overall: T cells numbering around 180 million yielded some 100 million unique TCR beta sequences in an earlier analysis. Whole-study results and caveats: A later analysis linked a missense variant in DCLRE1C to the trimming of TCR beta V and J genes.

PCR amplification relied on 60 Vbeta primers (plus 13 Jbeta primers). Assay: immunoSEQ multiplex PCR; the TCRdb copy retains only in-frame clones and omits some. The repertoire holds over 150,000 clones, with approximately 80% as singletons. It was healthy bone marrow donors who served as donors. The CDR3 is 13 residues long. The germline V gene has CDR1 SGHRS and CDR2 YFSETQ. Trimming left V 6 bases short and J 0 bases short, with 9 bases between. The chain joins TRBV5-1 to TRBJ1-1; D remains ambiguous. The receptor comes from a man between 18 and 35 years old in good health and CMV-seropositive. The sample comprised PBMCs. In DNA form, the CDR3 reads TGCGCCAGCACGGGAACCGTGAACACTGAAGCTTTCTTT. This translates into CASTGTVNTEAFF.